This T cell receptor (beta chain) was captured in a study of beta chain features in type 1 diabetes. Notes on the study in general: VDJ junctions in type 1 diabetes patients carried more deletions and fewer insertions.

Every bit of the isolated RNA underwent reverse transcription, so sequencing read expressed TCRB transcripts. The protocol was immunoSEQ multiplex PCR, while the TCRdb copy is restricted to in-frame clones and leaves out a portion. The table records under 900,000 clones, 15% to 20% of them present only once. To note about this clone: The antigen remains unidentified.

A single heparinised draw of approximately 0.12 L on average was taken per donor. Trimming cost V 3 bases and J 5 bases, with 9 bases left between them. This CDR3 has 13 amino acids. Germline loops: CDR1 SGHTA, CDR2 FQGNSA. This sequence originates from a woman in her late teens or twenties in good health. Sample: naive CD4+ T cells from blood. The V gene is TRBV7-2, the J gene TRBJ2-3; a weak D match, TRBD2 (6 bases). The CDR3 nucleotides are TGTGCCAGCAGCTTTAGCGGTATAGATACGCAGTATTTT. Protein product: CASSFSGIDTQYF.